These 30 T cell receptor beta chains share one sample of origin, sequenced in a study of shared clonotypes between healthy human individuals. The repertoire was sequenced with immunoSEQ multiplex PCR; TCRdb's copy has only in-frame clones and lacks some. The table shows about 2.1 million clones, with about 92% occurring only once. Naive CD8 populations comprised CD45RO-negative cells positively selected for CCR7, excluding terminally differentiated effector memory CD45RA+ cells. Input material: naive CD8+ T cells from PBMCs. All receptors come from a man aged 18 to 35 in good health. Some clones in this sample may be carry-over from other donors' samples.

V usage is TRBV29-1 and J usage is TRBJ1-2; D might be TRBD1 (6 bases). Trimming took 0 bases from V and 2 from J, leaving 19 bases between them. The CDR3 runs 17 residues. Germline V gives CDR1 SQVTM, CDR2 ANQGSEA. CDR3 region: CSVEDLMRGAANYGYTF. The CDR3 DNA follows: TGCAGCGTTGAAGATTTGATGCGGGGGGCGGCGAACTATGGCTACACCTTC.

The chain couples TRBV4-2 to TRBJ2-7; either TRBD1 or TRBD2 may supply D (5 bases each). The CDR3 is made up of 17 amino acids. V was clipped by 0 bases and J by 4 bases, with 19 bases between them. Germline V gene data show CDR1 as LGHNA and CDR2 as YNFKEQ. CDR3 residues: CASSQEALGTIGYEQYF. For the CDR3, the DNA is TGTGCCAGCAGCCAAGAAGCCCTCGGGACCATAGGGTACGAGCAGTACTTC.

V and J are TRBV19 and TRBJ2-3, with a weak D call TRBD2 (5 bases). The CDR3 loop spans 13 amino acids. Germline CDR1 reads LNHDA; CDR2 reads SQIVND (reference sequence). Deletions cut 3 bases from V and 4 bases from J, with 8 bases between. CDR3 in DNA: TGTGCCAGTAGTATCGGACTCGCAGATACGCAGTATTTT. Protein: CASSIGLADTQYF.

In this sample, this clone turned up a few times. The chain recombines TRBV7-9 with TRBJ1-2; D remains unclear. Germline V gene sequence: CDR1 SEHNR, CDR2 FQNEAQ (reference sequence). Trimming cost V 5 bases and J 12 bases, with 13 bases left between them. The CDR3 is 11 amino acids. The CDR3 DNA follows: TGTGCCAGCAGCCATCTAGGCGGGGACACCTTC. This encodes CASSHLGGDTF.

In this sample, this clone turned up once. The chain uses TRBV9 and TRBJ1-4, with D unresolved. V shed 4 bases and J shed 8 bases, with 21 bases lying between them. The CDR3 sequence is 16 residues long. Germline-derived CDR1 and CDR2 are SGDLS and YYNGEE. The chain's CDR3 is CASSSPEDPPGEKLFF. The CDR3 bases are TGTGCCAGCAGCTCCCCAGAGGACCCTCCGGGGGAAAAACTGTTTTTT.

With respect to this clone: Other DNA sequences from this sample encode an identical CDR3 as well. V usage is TRBV11-2 and J usage is TRBJ2-7; 11 bases map to TRBD1. The CDR3 totals 15 residues. CDR1 and CDR2 (germline): SGHAT, FQNNGV. V trimming: 5 bases; J trimming: 2 bases; junction bases outside the gene matches: 5. The CDR3 nucleotides read TGTGCCAGCAGCCCCCCGGGACAGGGGGCCTACGAGCAGTACTTC. Translation gives CASSPPGQGAYEQYF.

CDR3 sequence (DNA): TGTGCCAGCAGCTTACCACCCCCAGGGGTAAACTACGAGCAGTACTTC. It yields the protein CASSLPPPGVNYEQYF. The gene calls are TRBV7-9 and TRBJ2-7; a weak D match, TRBD1 (6 bases). Trimming cost V 2 bases and J 3 bases, with 17 bases left between them. This CDR3 region has 16 residues. Germline values: CDR1 SEHNR, CDR2 FQNEAQ (reference sequence).

The gene calls are TRBV4-1 and TRBJ2-1; unclear D gene. Deletions cut 1 base from V and 8 bases from J, with 12 bases between. CDR1 and CDR2 (germline): MGHRA, YSYEKL. The CDR3 runs to 14 residues. The CDR3 sequence is CASSQVGFADEQFF. The DNA for the CDR3 is TGCGCCAGCAGCCAAGTAGGCTTTGCAGATGAGCAGTTCTTC.

The chain recombines TRBV6-5 with TRBJ1-5, with 11 bases identical to TRBD1. V lost 2 bases to trimming and J lost 6 bases; unmatched junction nucleotides: 3. The CDR3 is 15 residues long. Germline lookup yields CDR1 MNHEY and CDR2 SVGAGI. CDR3 in amino acids: CASSYGQGAGQPQHF. In nucleotides, the CDR3 is TGTGCCAGCAGTTACGGACAGGGGGCTGGTCAGCCCCAGCATTTT.

The count of this clone is one. CDR3 protein: CASSQGGFGGARNEQYF. CDR3 bases: TGTGCCAGCAGCCAAGGGGGCTTTGGGGGCGCACGAAACGAGCAGTACTTC. The V and J genes are TRBV7-9 and TRBJ2-7; 7 bases are a match to TRBD1. Looked up from germline, CDR1 is SEHNR and CDR2 is FQNEAQ (reference sequence). The ends lost 5 bases at V and 5 bases at J; junction bases unmatched: 18. The CDR3 covers 17 residues.

This clone was recorded only once. V usage is TRBV2 and J usage is TRBJ2-7; 7 bases are shared with TRBD2. This CDR3 has 15 amino acids. Germline V gene data show CDR1 as SNHLY and CDR2 as FYNNEI. The ends lost 3 bases at V and 0 bases at J; junction bases unmatched: 5. CDR3 residues: CASSDRGGSSYEQYF. The DNA of the CDR3 is TGTGCCAGCAGTGATAGGGGCGGGAGCTCCTACGAGCAGTACTTC.

The rearrangement joins TRBV6-4 to TRBJ2-3, with 7 bases aligning to TRBD2. CDR1 and CDR2 from the germline V gene are MRHNA and SNTAGT. The CDR3 contains 14 residues. V lost 11 bases to trimming and J lost 0 bases; unmatched junction nucleotides: 8. The CDR3 reads CAPTGGTSTDTQYF. As DNA, the CDR3 is TGTGCCCCTACCGGGGGGACTAGCACAGATACGCAGTATTTT.

The chain uses TRBV28 and TRBJ2-1; no reliable D call. The germline V gene encodes CDR1 MDHEN and CDR2 SYDVKM. Deletions cut 2 bases from V and 3 bases from J, with 11 bases between. This CDR3 has 15 amino acids. The CDR3, as DNA: TGTGCCAGCAGTTTAAAGGGCGCTGGCTACAATGAGCAGTTCTTC. Protein product: CASSLKGAGYNEQFF.

The V gene is TRBV7-2, the J gene TRBJ2-7, with TRBD2 matching over 7 bases. V gave up 7 bases and J gave up 5 bases; unmatched junction bases: 8. This CDR3 has 13 residues. Per germline, CDR1 SGHTA and CDR2 FQGNSA. CDR3 sequence (DNA): TGTGCCAGCACCCTGGGAGGGTTGGACGAGCAGTACTTC. Encoded protein: CASTLGGLDEQYF.

This rearrangement joins TRBV7-6 to TRBJ2-3; no clear D. The CDR3 length is 16 residues. V was pared by 5 bases and J by 5 bases, with 20 bases between. Per germline, CDR1 SGHVS and CDR2 FNYEAQ. CDR3 in DNA: TGTGCCAGCAGCCTCTTCCCATCGCCACCGGGAGATACGCAGTATTTT. Protein product: CASSLFPSPPGDTQYF.

The chain combines TRBV6-1 with TRBJ2-1, with 9 bases lining up with TRBD1. The CDR3 runs to 15 residues. Germline CDR1 is MNHNS and CDR2 is SASEGT. The V and J ends lost 4 bases and 7 bases, in that order; junction bases with no gene match: 8. CDR3 coding DNA: TGTGCCAGCAGTGGGACACAGGGGGCGCGGAATGAGCAGTTCTTC. Protein sequence: CASSGTQGARNEQFF.

A few counts support this clone. Other DNA sequences of this sample code for an identical CDR3. This rearrangement joins TRBV7-9 to TRBJ2-2; no firm D call. Germline V lookup: CDR1 SEHNR, CDR2 FQNEAQ (reference sequence). There are 11 residues in the CDR3. Trimming stripped 5 bases from V and 6 bases from J, with 4 bases between. The CDR3 DNA reads as TGTGCCAGCAGCAAGGCCGGGGAGCTGTTTTTT. This translates into CASSKAGELFF.

This clone was seen a handful of times. V is TRBV19 and J is TRBJ1-1; the D gene is possibly TRBD1 (6 bases). Trimming took 3 bases from V and 11 from J, leaving 10 bases between them. The germline V gene encodes CDR1 LNHDA and CDR2 SQIVND (reference sequence). This CDR3 has 11 amino acids. DNA of the CDR3: TGTGCCAGTAGTATCTGGGACACGGCTTTCTTT. Translation: CASSIWDTAFF.

The chain has TRBV9 and TRBJ2-7; 14 bases are shared with TRBD2. The junction had 10 bases not matched to a gene; V was cut back by 3 bases and J by 5 bases. The CDR3 consists of 17 residues. The V gene's germline CDR1 is SGDLS and CDR2 YYNGEE. CDR3 coding DNA: TGTGCCAGCAGCGCCGGGACTAGCGGGAGTAAAAGGCACGAGCAGTACTTC. It encodes CASSAGTSGSKRHEQYF.

This clone has a single count. The chain links TRBV28 to TRBJ2-1; D ambiguous. Germline V gene sequence: CDR1 MDHEN, CDR2 SYDVKM. The CDR3 extends over 14 amino acids. The ends were cut back, 3 bases at V and 2 bases at J, with 8 bases in the middle. CDR3 amino acids: CASSLPMAYNEQFF. CDR3 bases: TGTGCCAGCAGTTTGCCGATGGCCTACAATGAGCAGTTCTTC.

The J gene is TRBJ2-5, the V gene TRBV7-6; no firm D call. V was clipped by 1 base and J by 5 bases, with 11 bases between them. The CDR3 consists of 14 residues. Germline lookup yields CDR1 SGHVS and CDR2 FNYEAQ. CDR3 region: CASSLVLESETQYF. CDR3 bases: TGTGCCAGCAGCTTAGTTTTGGAATCCGAGACCCAGTACTTC.

The genes are TRBV6-1 and TRBJ1-1; unclear D gene. Trimming shortened V by 8 bases and J by 2 bases, and 9 bases separated the two germline ends. CDR1 MNHNS and CDR2 SASEGT come from the germline V gene. The CDR3 is 12 amino acids. CDR3 nucleotides: TGTGCCAGCGTCGGTATTAACACTGAAGCTTTCTTT. This encodes CASVGINTEAFF.

The CDR3 is CASSGRLYEQYF. The CDR3 coding sequence is TGTGCCAGCAGTGGAAGGCTTTACGAGCAGTACTTC. The chain joins TRBV27 to TRBJ2-7, with D uncertain. Per germline, CDR1 MNHEY and CDR2 SMNVEV (reference sequence). The CDR3 spans 12 residues. The V end was cut by 5 bases, the J end by 4 bases, with 9 bases between.

DNA for the CDR3: TGTGCCAGCGAAAACAGGGAACTCTACGAGCAGTACTTC. This translates into CASENRELYEQYF. The genes are TRBV7-2 and TRBJ2-7; D perhaps matches TRBD1 (6 bases). Germline V gives CDR1 SGHTA, CDR2 FQGNSA. Trimming removed 8 bases from V and 3 bases from J, with 14 bases in between. The CDR3 is 13 residues long.

This chain uses TRBV6-6 with TRBJ2-7; D call uncertain. The CDR3 consists of 15 residues. Germline V gene data show CDR1 as MNHNY and CDR2 as SVGAGI (reference sequence). V lost 0 bases and J 7 bases, leaving 16 bases between the germline ends. CDR3 loop: CASSYSPRPGWEQYF. The CDR3 bases are TGTGCCAGCAGTTACTCGCCCCGCCCTGGCTGGGAGCAGTACTTC.

The rearrangement links TRBV7-3 to TRBJ2-2; possibly TRBD2 for D (6 bases). Trimming left V 5 bases short and J 5 bases short, with 18 bases between. In germline, CDR1 is SGHTA, CDR2 FQGTGA. This CDR3 region has 16 residues. As DNA, the CDR3 is TGTGCCAGCAGCCGGGACTGGGACGTTGGAACCGGGGAGCTGTTTTTT. Its translation is CASSRDWDVGTGELFF. Full variable domain (missing parts from reference TRBV7-3 and TRBJ2-2): GAGVSQTPSNKVTEKGKYVELRCDPISGHTALYWYRQSLGQGPEFLIYFQGTGAADDSGLPNDRFFAVRPEGSVSTLKIQRTERGDSAVYLCASSRDWDVGTGELFFGEGSRLTVL.

This chain connects TRBV5-4 to TRBJ2-2; D is uncertain. The germline V gene encodes CDR1 SGHNT and CDR2 YYREEE (reference sequence). The CDR3 is 13 amino acids. V lost 5 bases and J 4 bases, leaving 9 bases between the germline ends. The CDR3 nucleotides read TGTGCCAGCAGATCCAACCCCACCGGGGAGCTGTTTTTT. The encoded protein is CASRSNPTGELFF.

This clone was counted only a few times. The V gene is TRBV2, the J gene TRBJ2-2, with no clear D. V lost 3 bases, J lost 4 bases, and 6 bases lay in between. Germline CDR1 reads SNHLY; CDR2 reads FYNNEI. CDR3 length equals 13 residues. This CDR3 is CASSERITGELFF. The CDR3 DNA reads TGTGCCAGCAGTGAGCGGATCACCGGGGAGCTGTTTTTT.

The chain has TRBV27 and TRBJ2-7; 12 bases agree with TRBD1. The CDR3 runs 17 residues. CDR1 MNHEY and CDR2 SMNVEV come from the germline V gene (reference sequence). V lost 2 bases, J lost 2 bases, and 7 bases stayed unmatched. The CDR3 DNA follows: TGTGCCAGCAGTTTAAGAGGGACAGGGGGCTCTCCCTACGAGCAGTACTTC. Its protein product is CASSLRGTGGSPYEQYF.

The chain couples TRBV27 to TRBJ2-6; D ambiguous. Trimming took 6 bases from V and 3 from J, leaving 9 bases between them. CDR1 is MNHEY, CDR2 SMNVEV, per germline (reference sequence). The CDR3 loop spans 14 amino acids. CDR3 nucleotides: TGTGCCAGCAGCGAGAGAGTTGGGGCCAACGTCCTGACTTTC. It yields the protein CASSERVGANVLTF.